These 2 T cell receptor beta chains were all obtained from the same sample, sequenced in a study of blood T cell repertoires in COVID-19. Sequencing used immunoSEQ multiplex PCR; TCRdb keeps in-frame clones, though not all of them. This sample yields some 320,000 clones, of which around nine tenths are seen a single time; roughly 2.9% belongs to the top ten. The sequenced sample was PBMCs or T cells enriched from blood (not recorded which). These receptors all come from a woman aged 50 to 65 who had been exposed to COVID-19.

This clone has a single count. The gene calls are TRBV19 and TRBJ1-5; 7 nucleotides line up with TRBD1. V was clipped by 6 bases and J by 0 bases; unmatched bases: 11. The CDR3 contains 17 residues. Germline assignment: CDR1 LNHDA and CDR2 SQIVND (reference sequence). CDR3 in DNA: TGTGCCAGTAGGAAGGGTGTGGGACAGAATAGCAATCAGCCCCAGCATTTT. Translating gives CASRKGVGQNSNQPQHF.

The V and J genes are TRBV5-4 and TRBJ1-6, with D tentatively TRBD1 (5 bases). This CDR3 is 15 amino acids long. The germline V and J ends were trimmed by 2 bases and 3 bases, with 9 bases remaining between them. Germline CDR1 SGHNT, CDR2 YYREEE (reference sequence). The CDR3 loop reads CASSFGGGYNSPLHF. CDR3 DNA: TGTGCCAGCAGCTTCGGGGGAGGCTATAATTCACCCCTCCACTTT.